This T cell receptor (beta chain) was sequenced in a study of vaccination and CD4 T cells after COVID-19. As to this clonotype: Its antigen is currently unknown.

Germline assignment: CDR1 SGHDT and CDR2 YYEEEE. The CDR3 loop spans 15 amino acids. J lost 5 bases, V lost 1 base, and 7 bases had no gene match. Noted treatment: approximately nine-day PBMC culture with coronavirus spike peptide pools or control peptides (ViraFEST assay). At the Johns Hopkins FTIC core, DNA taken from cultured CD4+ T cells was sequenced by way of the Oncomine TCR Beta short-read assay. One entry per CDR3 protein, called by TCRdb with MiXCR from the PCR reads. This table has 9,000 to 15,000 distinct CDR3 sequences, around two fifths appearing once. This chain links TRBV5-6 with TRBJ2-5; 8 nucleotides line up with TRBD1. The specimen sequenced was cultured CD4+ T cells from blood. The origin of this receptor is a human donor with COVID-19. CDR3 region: CASSLPGTGGETQYF. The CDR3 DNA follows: TGTGCCAGCAGCTTGCCTGGAACAGGGGGGGAGACCCAGTACTTC.